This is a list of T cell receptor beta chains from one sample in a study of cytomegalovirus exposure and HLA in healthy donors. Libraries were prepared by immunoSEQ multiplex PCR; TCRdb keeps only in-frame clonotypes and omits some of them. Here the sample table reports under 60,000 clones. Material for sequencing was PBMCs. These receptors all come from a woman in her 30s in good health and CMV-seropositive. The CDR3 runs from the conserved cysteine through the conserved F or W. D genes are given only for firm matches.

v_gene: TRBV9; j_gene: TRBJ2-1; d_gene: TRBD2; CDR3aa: CASSVGSGSRYNEQFF; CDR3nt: TGTGCCAGCAGCGTAGGTAGCGGGAGCAGGTACAATGAGCAGTTCTTC
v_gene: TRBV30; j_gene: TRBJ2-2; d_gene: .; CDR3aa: CAWSVATGELFF; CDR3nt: TGTGCCTGGAGTGTAGCAACCGGGGAGCTGTTTTTT
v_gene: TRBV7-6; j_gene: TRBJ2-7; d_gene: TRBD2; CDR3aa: CASSPGGGRYEQYF; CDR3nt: TGTGCCAGCAGCCCCGGCGGGGGGCGTTACGAGCAGTACTTC
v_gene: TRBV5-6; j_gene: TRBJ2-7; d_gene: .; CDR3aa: CASSPKTVSYEQYF; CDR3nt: TGTGCCAGCAGCCCTAAAACCGTTTCCTACGAGCAGTACTTC
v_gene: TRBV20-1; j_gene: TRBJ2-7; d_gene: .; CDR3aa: CSARVSEQYF; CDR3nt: TGCAGTGCTAGAGTGAGCGAGCAGTACTTC
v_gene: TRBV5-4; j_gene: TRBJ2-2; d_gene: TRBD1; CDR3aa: CASSITGGETGELFF; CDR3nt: TGTGCCAGCAGCATTACAGGGGGCGAGACCGGGGAGCTGTTTTTT
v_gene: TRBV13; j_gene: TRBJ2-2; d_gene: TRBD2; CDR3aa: CASSPGLAGLVGELFF; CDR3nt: TGTGCCAGCAGCCCAGGACTAGCGGGATTGGTCGGGGAGCTGTTTTTT
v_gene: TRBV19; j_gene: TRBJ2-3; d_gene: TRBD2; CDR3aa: CASSKLAGGPDTQYF; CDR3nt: TGTGCCAGTAGTAAACTAGCGGGGGGGCCCGATACGCAGTATTTT
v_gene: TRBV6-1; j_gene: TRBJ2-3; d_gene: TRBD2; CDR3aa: CASSETSGGRDTQYF; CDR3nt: TGTGCCAGCAGTGAGACTAGCGGGGGTAGGGATACGCAGTATTTT
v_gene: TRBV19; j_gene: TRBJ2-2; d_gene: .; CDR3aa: CASRGPTGELFF; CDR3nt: TGTGCCAGCCGCGGCCCCACCGGGGAGCTGTTTTTT
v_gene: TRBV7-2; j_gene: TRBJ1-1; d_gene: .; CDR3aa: CASSLSGPNTEAFF; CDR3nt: TGTGCCAGCAGCTTGTCAGGGCCCAACACTGAAGCTTTCTTT
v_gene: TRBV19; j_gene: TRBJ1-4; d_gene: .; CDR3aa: CASSPWAENEKLFF; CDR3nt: TGTGCCAGTAGTCCCTGGGCCGAAAATGAAAAACTGTTTTTT
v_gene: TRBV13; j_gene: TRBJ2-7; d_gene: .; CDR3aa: CASSSRVGGRDEQYF; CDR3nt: TGTGCCAGCAGCTCCCGTGTTGGGGGCAGGGACGAGCAGTACTTC
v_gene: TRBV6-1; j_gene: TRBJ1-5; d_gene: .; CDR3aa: CASSVSHSNQPQHF; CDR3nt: TGTGCCAGCAGTGTGAGTCATAGCAATCAGCCCCAGCATTTT
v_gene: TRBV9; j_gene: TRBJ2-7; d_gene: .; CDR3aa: CASSVGHRSYEQYF; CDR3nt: TGTGCCAGCAGCGTAGGGCACAGAAGCTACGAGCAGTACTTC
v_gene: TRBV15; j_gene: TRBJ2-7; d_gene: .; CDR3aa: CATSRELSSYEQYF; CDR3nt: TGTGCCACCAGCAGAGAACTGAGCTCCTACGAGCAGTACTTC
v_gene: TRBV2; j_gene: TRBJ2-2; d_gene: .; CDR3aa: CASSKTRTGELFF; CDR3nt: TGTGCCAGCAGCAAGACTAGAACCGGGGAGCTGTTTTTT
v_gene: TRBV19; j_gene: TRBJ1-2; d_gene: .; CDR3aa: CASSMLRDGYTF; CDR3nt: TGTGCCAGTAGTATGTTGAGGGATGGCTACACCTTC
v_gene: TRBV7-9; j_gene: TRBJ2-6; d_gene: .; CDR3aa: CASSLVGQLNSGANVLTF; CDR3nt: TGTGCCAGCAGCTTAGTTGGACAGCTGAACTCTGGGGCCAACGTCCTGACTTTC
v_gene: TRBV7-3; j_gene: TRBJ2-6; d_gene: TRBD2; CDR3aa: CASSPNLAGVPGANVLTF; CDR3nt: TGTGCCAGCAGCCCCAACCTAGCGGGAGTTCCTGGGGCCAACGTCCTGACTTTC
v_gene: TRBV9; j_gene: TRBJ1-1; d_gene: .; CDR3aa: CASSSQGEAFF; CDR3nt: TGTGCCAGCAGCTCCCAGGGCGAAGCTTTCTTT
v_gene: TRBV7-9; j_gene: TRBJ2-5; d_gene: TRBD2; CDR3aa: CASSPGLAGLETQYF; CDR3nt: TGTGCCAGCAGCCCCGGACTAGCGGGTCTGGAGACCCAGTACTTC
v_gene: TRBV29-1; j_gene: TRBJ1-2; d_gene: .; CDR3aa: CSVEVPRESSYGYTF; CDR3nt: TGCAGCGTTGAAGTGCCCCGGGAGTCGAGCTATGGCTACACCTTC
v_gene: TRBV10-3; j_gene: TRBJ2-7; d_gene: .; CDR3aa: CAISPGREQYF; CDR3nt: TGTGCCATCAGCCCAGGAAGGGAGCAGTACTTC
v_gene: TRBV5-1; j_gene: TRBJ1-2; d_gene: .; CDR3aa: CASSSDSSNYGYTF; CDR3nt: TGCGCCAGCAGCTCTGACAGCAGTAACTATGGCTACACCTTC
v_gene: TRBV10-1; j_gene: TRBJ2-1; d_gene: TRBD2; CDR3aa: CASSESTASGSKIEQFF; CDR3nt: TGCGCCAGCAGTGAGTCGACGGCAAGCGGGAGTAAGATTGAGCAGTTCTTC
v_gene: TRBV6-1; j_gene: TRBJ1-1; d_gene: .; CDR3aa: CASGGEGGLVEAFF; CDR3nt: TGTGCCAGCGGGGGGGAGGGGGGGCTGGTTGAAGCTTTCTTT
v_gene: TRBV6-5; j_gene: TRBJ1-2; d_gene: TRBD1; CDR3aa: CASSTGGADSYGYTF; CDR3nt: TGTGCCAGCAGCACAGGGGGCGCGGATAGCTATGGCTACACCTTC
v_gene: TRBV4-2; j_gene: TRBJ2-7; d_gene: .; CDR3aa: CASSQHTGNFGEQYF; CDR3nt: TGTGCCAGCAGCCAACATACAGGGAATTTCGGCGAGCAGTACTTC